The rows below give T cell receptor beta chains drawn from one sample of a study of cytomegalovirus exposure and HLA in healthy donors. Measured with immunoSEQ multiplex PCR; TCRdb has only the in-frame clones, and not every one. This table has approximately 70,000 clones, 94% appearing once. The sample consisted of PBMCs. Receptors were obtained from a woman aged 18 to 35 in good health and CMV-seronegative. Both conserved end residues are part of each CDR3. A D gene is named only where the DNA matches it firmly. Not every row has a clone size; where given, it reads once, few, many or a size class.

abundance	v_gene	d_gene	j_gene	CDR3aa	CDR3nt
NA	TRBV19	TRBD2	TRBJ2-7	CASSTTSGTAYEQYF	TGTGCCAGTAGTACGACTAGCGGGACCGCCTACGAGCAGTACTTC
NA	TRBV7-8	TRBD1	TRBJ1-5	CASSLNRGGQSNQPQHF	TGTGCCAGCAGCTTAAACAGGGGTGGACAAAGCAATCAGCCCCAGCATTTT
NA	TRBV27	NA	TRBJ1-5	CASSPSQGGGSNQPQHF	TGTGCCAGCAGTCCCAGCCAGGGAGGTGGGAGCAATCAGCCCCAGCATTTT
NA	TRBV19	NA	TRBJ1-5	CASSLRVPNQPQHF	TGTGCCAGTAGTCTCAGGGTCCCAAATCAGCCCCAGCATTTT
once	TRBV4-1	TRBD1	TRBJ1-1	CASSQVLDRENTEAFF	TGCGCCAGCAGCCAGGTTTTGGACAGGGAAAACACTGAAGCTTTCTTT
NA	TRBV27	TRBD1	TRBJ2-1	CASSLRRQGGNEQFF	TGTGCCAGCAGTTTGCGCCGACAGGGTGGCAATGAGCAGTTCTTC
NA	TRBV27	TRBD1	TRBJ2-3	CASSIRGQGGTDTQYF	TGTGCCAGCAGTATCCGAGGACAGGGAGGCACAGATACGCAGTATTTT
NA	TRBV6-4	TRBD1	TRBJ1-2	CASSDDGQGIDGYTF	TGTGCCAGCAGTGACGACGGACAGGGGATTGATGGCTACACCTTC
NA	TRBV9	TRBD2	TRBJ2-1	CASSGGTSGRDEQFF	TGTGCCAGCAGCGGGGGGACTAGCGGGAGAGATGAGCAGTTCTTC
NA	TRBV6-5	TRBD2	TRBJ2-1	CASRTGGGAYNEQFF	TGTGCCAGCAGAACCGGCGGGGGGGCCTACAATGAGCAGTTCTTC
NA	TRBV12-5	NA	TRBJ1-4	CARNGGGSATNEKLFF	TGTGCTAGAAATGGCGGCGGTTCCGCAACTAATGAAAAACTGTTTTTT
NA	TRBV7-2	NA	TRBJ1-3	CASSLADTGSGNTIYF	TGTGCCAGCAGCTTAGCGGACACGGGCTCTGGAAACACCATATATTTT
NA	TRBV11-3	NA	TRBJ1-3	CASSHSGNTIYF	TGTGCCAGCAGCCACAGTGGAAACACCATATATTTT
NA	TRBV27	NA	TRBJ2-2	CASSPGQPTNTGELFF	TGTGCCAGCTCCCCTGGGCAGCCTACGAACACCGGGGAGCTGTTTTTT
NA	TRBV7-3	TRBD1	TRBJ1-1	CASSKQGARTEAFF	TGTGCCAGCAGTAAACAGGGGGCGAGGACTGAAGCTTTCTTT
NA	TRBV29-1	NA	TRBJ1-1	CSVDRQPRGAFF	TGCAGCGTTGATAGACAACCCCGGGGAGCTTTCTTT
NA	TRBV4-1	NA	TRBJ1-4	CASSHGKGGNEKLFF	TGCGCCAGCAGCCATGGAAAGGGGGGGAACGAAAAACTGTTTTTT
NA	TRBV9	NA	TRBJ2-2	CASSLTGTGELFF	TGTGCCAGCAGCTTAACAGGGACCGGGGAGCTGTTTTTT
NA	TRBV7-9	TRBD1	TRBJ2-6	CASGQGAQGANVLTF	TGTGCCAGCGGACAGGGGGCGCAGGGGGCCAACGTCCTGACTTTC
once	TRBV12-5	TRBD1	TRBJ1-2	CASGLGGTAHNYGYTF	TGTGCTAGTGGTTTGGGCGGGACAGCTCATAACTATGGCTACACCTTC
NA	TRBV19	TRBD1	TRBJ2-2	CASSEGGSYTGELFF	TGTGCCAGTAGTGAAGGGGGCTCGTACACCGGGGAGCTGTTTTTT
once	TRBV28	TRBD1	TRBJ2-7	CASSTGQTYEQYF	TGTGCCAGCAGTACGGGACAGACCTACGAGCAGTACTTC
NA	TRBV6-5	NA	TRBJ1-6	CASSYLGVESNSPLHF	TGTGCCAGCAGTTACTTAGGGGTGGAAAGTAATTCACCCCTCCACTTT
NA	TRBV19	TRBD1	TRBJ1-5	CASSIAGGGGNQPQHF	TGTGCCAGTAGTATCGCAGGGGGAGGAGGCAATCAGCCCCAGCATTTT
NA	TRBV6-5	TRBD2	TRBJ2-3	CASNPLAGGHGKQYF	TGTGCCAGCAACCCACTAGCGGGGGGTCACGGGAAGCAGTATTTT
NA	TRBV7-2	NA	TRBJ2-7	CASSPTEGRYEQYF	TGTGCCAGCAGCCCGACAGAAGGCCGCTACGAGCAGTACTTC
NA	TRBV12-5	NA	TRBJ1-1	CASAPGSVEAFF	TGTGCTAGTGCCCCCGGTTCCGTAGAAGCTTTCTTT
NA	TRBV5-1	TRBD2	TRBJ2-3	CASSLLLAGGTDTQYF	TGCGCCAGCAGCTTGTTATTAGCGGGGGGCACAGATACGCAGTATTTT
NA	TRBV5-1	TRBD2	TRBJ2-7	CASSPGGTPFWYF	TGCGCCAGCAGCCCGGGGGGGACACCCTTTTGGTACTTC